Included here is one TCR beta chain sequence, with context. Antigen specificity is unknown. This specimen comes from a study of T cell responses to AZD1222 COVID-19 vaccine. Profiling relied on immunoSEQ multiplex PCR, and the TCRdb table lists in-frame clones only, not all of them. This table has approximately 100,000 clones, about nine tenths appearing once. Regarding the study as a whole: Females outnumbered males among donors, who were mostly white British; clonal diversity was possibly underestimated. Spike-specific TCR breadth rose after two AZD1222 doses, and depth rose as well.

This CDR3 has 13 amino acids. Germline V gene sequence: CDR1 MDHEN, CDR2 SYDVKM. The V end lost 6 bases, the J end lost 9 bases, and 15 bases lay between the germline ends. Material: peripheral blood, obtained on day 0 of AZD1222 vaccination. The source is an adult in good health. V usage is TRBV28 and J usage is TRBJ2-1; perhaps TRBD1 as D (5 bases). In nucleotides, the CDR3 is TGTGCCAGCAGATATGCGGCAGGGCCTGAGCAGTTCTTC. Protein product: CASRYAAGPEQFF.